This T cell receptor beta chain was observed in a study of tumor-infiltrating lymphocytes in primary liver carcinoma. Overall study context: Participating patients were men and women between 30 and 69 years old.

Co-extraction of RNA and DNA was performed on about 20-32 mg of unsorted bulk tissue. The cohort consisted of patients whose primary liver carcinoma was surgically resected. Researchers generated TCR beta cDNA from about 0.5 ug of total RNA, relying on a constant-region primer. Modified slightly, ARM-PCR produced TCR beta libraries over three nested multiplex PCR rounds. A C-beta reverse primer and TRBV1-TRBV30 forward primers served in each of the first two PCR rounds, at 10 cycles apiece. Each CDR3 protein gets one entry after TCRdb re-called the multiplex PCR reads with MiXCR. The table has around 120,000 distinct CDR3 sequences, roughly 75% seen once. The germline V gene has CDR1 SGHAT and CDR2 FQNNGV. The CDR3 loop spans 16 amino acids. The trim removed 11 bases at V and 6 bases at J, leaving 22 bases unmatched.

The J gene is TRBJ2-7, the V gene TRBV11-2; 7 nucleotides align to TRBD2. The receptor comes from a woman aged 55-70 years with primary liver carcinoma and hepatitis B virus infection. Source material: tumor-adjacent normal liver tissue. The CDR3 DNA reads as TGTGCCTACAGCTACGACGGGAGGACCTCGGGAAGCGAGCAGTACTTC. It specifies CAYSYDGRTSGSEQYF.